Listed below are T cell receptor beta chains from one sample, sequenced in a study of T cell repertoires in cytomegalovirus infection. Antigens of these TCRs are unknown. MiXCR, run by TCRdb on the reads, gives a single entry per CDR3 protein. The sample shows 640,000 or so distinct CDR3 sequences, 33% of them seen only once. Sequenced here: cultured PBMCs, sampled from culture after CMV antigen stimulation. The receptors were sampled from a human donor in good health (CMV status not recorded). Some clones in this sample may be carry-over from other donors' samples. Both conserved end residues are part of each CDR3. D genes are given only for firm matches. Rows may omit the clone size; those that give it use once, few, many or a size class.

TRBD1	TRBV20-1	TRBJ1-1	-	CSARRDRVNTEAFF	TGCAGTGCTAGAAGAGACAGGGTGAACACTGAAGCTTTCTTT
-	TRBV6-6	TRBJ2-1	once	CASSDFTSSSNNEQFF	TGTGCCAGCAGTGATTTCACTAGCTCTTCAAACAATGAGCAGTTCTTC
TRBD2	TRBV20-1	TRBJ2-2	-	CSARNLAGVNTGELFF	TGCAGTGCTAGGAACCTAGCGGGAGTGAACACCGGGGAGCTGTTTTTT
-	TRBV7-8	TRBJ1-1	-	CASSPLGWNTEAFF	TGTGCCAGCAGCCCCCTGGGCTGGAACACTGAAGCTTTCTTT
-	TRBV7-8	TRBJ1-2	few	CASSLAPRSLGGYTF	TGTGCCAGCAGCTTAGCTCCGAGGAGCCTCGGGGGCTACACCTTC
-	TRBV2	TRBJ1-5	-	CASSDPQPQHF	TGTGCCAGCAGTGACCCCCAGCCCCAGCATTTT
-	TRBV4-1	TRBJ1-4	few	CASSQYRAEGEKLFF	TGCGCCAGCAGCCAATACAGGGCTGAGGGTGAAAAACTGTTTTTT
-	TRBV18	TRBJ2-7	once	CASSPPVQGKEQYF	TGTGCCAGCTCACCACCGGTCCAAGGGAAGGAGCAGTACTTC
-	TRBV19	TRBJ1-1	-	CATHDSPNTEAFF	TGTGCCACCCACGACAGCCCAAACACTGAAGCTTTCTTT
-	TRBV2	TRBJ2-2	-	CASSVEGPNTGELFF	TGTGCCAGCAGTGTAGAGGGACCTAACACCGGGGAGCTGTTTTTT
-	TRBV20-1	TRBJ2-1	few	CSAGREISHEQFF	TGCAGTGCGGGACGGGAGATTTCCCATGAGCAGTTCTTC
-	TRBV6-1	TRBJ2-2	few	CASSAIGGFTGELFF	TGTGCCAGCAGTGCGATTGGCGGATTCACCGGGGAGCTGTTTTTT
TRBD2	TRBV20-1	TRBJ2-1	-	CSALRREGPSYNEQFF	TGCAGTGCCCTGAGGAGGGAGGGTCCCTCCTACAATGAGCAGTTCTTC
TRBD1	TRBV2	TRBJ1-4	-	CATQLDRAEKLFF	TGTGCCACCCAACTGGACAGGGCCGAAAAACTGTTTTTT
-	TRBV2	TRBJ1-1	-	CASSAGSLGGGDTEAFF	TGTGCCAGCAGTGCGGGATCGCTGGGGGGTGGGGACACTGAAGCTTTCTTT
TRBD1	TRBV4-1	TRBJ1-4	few	CASSQKTPGQGNEKLFF	TGCGCCAGCAGCCAGAAGACGCCGGGACAGGGAAATGAAAAACTGTTTTTT
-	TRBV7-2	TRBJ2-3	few	CASSFQGGPTDTQYF	TGTGCCAGCAGCTTCCAGGGGGGCCCCACAGATACGCAGTATTTT
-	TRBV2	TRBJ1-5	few	CASSIAVLNQPQHF	TGTGCCAGCAGTATCGCAGTCCTTAATCAGCCCCAGCATTTT
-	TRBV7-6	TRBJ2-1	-	CASSYREGYEQFF	TGTGCCAGCAGCTATCGGGAAGGCTATGAGCAGTTCTTC
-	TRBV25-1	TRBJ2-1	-	CASSEARSYNEQFF	TGTGCCAGCAGTGAGGCTCGATCCTACAATGAGCAGTTCTTC
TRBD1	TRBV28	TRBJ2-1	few	CASSFQGVNNEQFF	TGTGCCAGCAGTTTCCAGGGGGTCAACAATGAGCAGTTCTTC
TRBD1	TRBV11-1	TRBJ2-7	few	CASRPGTGLNEQYF	TGTGCCAGCAGGCCCGGGACAGGGCTCAACGAGCAGTACTTC
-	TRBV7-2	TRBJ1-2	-	CASSLGVATAYGYTF	TGTGCCAGCAGCTTAGGGGTGGCGACAGCCTATGGCTACACCTTC
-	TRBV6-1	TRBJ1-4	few	CASRPRDAIWHEKLFF	TGTGCCAGCAGACCCCGGGACGCAATCTGGCATGAAAAACTGTTTTTT
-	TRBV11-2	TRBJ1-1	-	CASSLTVYTGTEAFF	TGTGCCAGCAGCTTAACGGTTTACACCGGCACTGAAGCTTTCTTT
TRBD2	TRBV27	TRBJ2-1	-	CASSFRTGGRNEQFF	TGTGCCAGCAGTTTCCGGACGGGGGGAAGAAATGAGCAGTTCTTC
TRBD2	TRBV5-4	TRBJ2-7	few	CASSFLLAGEQYF	TGTGCCAGCAGCTTCTTACTAGCGGGCGAGCAGTACTTC
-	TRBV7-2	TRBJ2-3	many	CASSLGSATSTDTQYF	TGTGCCAGCAGCTTAGGGAGCGCCACTAGCACAGATACGCAGTATTTT
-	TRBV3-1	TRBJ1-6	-	CASSPELNSPLHF	TGTGCCAGCAGCCCCGAGTTGAATTCACCCCTCCACTTT
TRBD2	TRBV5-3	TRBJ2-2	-	CASSQGTSGFGELFF	TGTGCCAGCAGCCAAGGGACTAGCGGTTTCGGGGAGCTGTTTTTT
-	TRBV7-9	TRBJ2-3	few	CASRLTGDTQYF	TGTGCCAGCAGACTGACTGGCGATACGCAGTATTTT
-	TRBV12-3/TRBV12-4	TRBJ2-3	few	CASRTGTWSTDTQYF	TGTGCCAGCAGAACCGGGACTTGGAGCACAGATACGCAGTATTTT
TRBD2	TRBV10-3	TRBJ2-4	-	CAISETTSGGAKNIQYF	TGTGCCATCAGTGAGACCACTAGCGGGGGTGCCAAAAACATTCAGTACTTC
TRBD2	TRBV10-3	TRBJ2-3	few	CAIRAGGNTDTQYF	TGTGCCATCAGAGCGGGGGGTAACACAGATACGCAGTATTTT
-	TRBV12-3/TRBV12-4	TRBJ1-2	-	CASSPTEYGYTF	TGTGCCAGCAGCCCGACCGAATATGGCTACACCTTC
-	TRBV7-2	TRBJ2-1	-	CASTRGIEWNEQFF	TGTGCCAGCACCCGGGGGATAGAATGGAATGAGCAGTTCTTC
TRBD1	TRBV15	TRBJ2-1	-	CATSRDHQTGYNEQFF	TGTGCCACCAGCAGAGATCACCAGACAGGGTACAATGAGCAGTTCTTC
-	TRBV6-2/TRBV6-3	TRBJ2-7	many	CASSYYLGHTYEQYF	TGTGCCAGCAGTTACTATCTGGGCCATACCTACGAGCAGTACTTC
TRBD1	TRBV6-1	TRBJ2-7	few	CASRQDRASYEQYF	TGTGCCAGCAGACAGGACAGGGCCTCCTACGAGCAGTACTTC
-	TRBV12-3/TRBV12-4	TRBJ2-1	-	CASSFGVTSYNEQFF	TGTGCCAGCAGTTTCGGGGTAACCTCCTACAATGAGCAGTTCTTC
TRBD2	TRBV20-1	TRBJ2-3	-	CSAPSGGGRVDTQYF	TGCAGTGCTCCCTCTGGCGGGGGGAGGGTAGATACGCAGTATTTT
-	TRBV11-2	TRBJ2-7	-	CASSRGLTPDEQYF	TGTGCCAGCAGCCGCGGGCTGACACCTGACGAGCAGTACTTC
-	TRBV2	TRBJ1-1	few	CASRATGNTEAFF	TGTGCCAGCAGGGCAACAGGGAACACTGAAGCTTTCTTT
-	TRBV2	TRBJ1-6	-	CASSEAENSLAPLHF	TGTGCCAGCAGTGAAGCAGAAAACAGCTTAGCGCCCCTCCACTTT
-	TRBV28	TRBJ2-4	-	CASSTPGLAKNIQYF	TGTGCCAGCAGTACCCCGGGGTTAGCCAAAAACATTCAGTACTTC
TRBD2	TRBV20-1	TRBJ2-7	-	CSASGLGYEQYF	TGCAGTGCTTCTGGACTAGGCTACGAGCAGTACTTC
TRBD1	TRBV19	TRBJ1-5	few	CASSMGTERSYSNQPQHF	TGTGCCAGTAGTATGGGGACAGAACGATCTTATAGCAATCAGCCCCAGCATTTT
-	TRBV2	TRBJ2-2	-	CASSRTANTGELFF	TGTGCCAGCAGTAGGACCGCGAACACCGGGGAGCTGTTTTTT
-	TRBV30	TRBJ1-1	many	CAWSVQRDTEAFF	TGTGCCTGGAGTGTACAGAGGGACACTGAAGCTTTCTTT
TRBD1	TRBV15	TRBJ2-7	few	CATSRDGTGLYEQYF	TGTGCCACCAGCCGGGACGGGACAGGCCTCTACGAGCAGTACTTC
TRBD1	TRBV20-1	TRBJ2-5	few	CSAGTGETQYF	TGCAGTGCGGGGACAGGAGAGACCCAGTACTTC
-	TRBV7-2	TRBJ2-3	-	CASSLQGGGVTDTQYF	TGTGCCAGCAGCTTACAGGGGGGGGGGGTCACAGATACGCAGTATTTT
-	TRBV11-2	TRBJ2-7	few	CASSLHKPEQYF	TGTGCCAGCAGCTTACATAAACCCGAGCAGTACTTC
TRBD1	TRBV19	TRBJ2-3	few	CASSTTWDRGSTDTQYF	TGTGCCAGTAGTACCACATGGGACAGGGGTAGCACAGATACGCAGTATTTT
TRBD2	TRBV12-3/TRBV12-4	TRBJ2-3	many	CASSPMVASGMDTQYF	TGTGCCAGCAGTCCTATGGTCGCTAGCGGGATGGATACGCAGTATTTT